This is a list of T cell receptor beta chains from one sample in a study of T cell responses to AZD1222 COVID-19 vaccine. Assay: immunoSEQ multiplex PCR; the TCRdb copy retains only in-frame clones and omits some. The sample records 170,000 or so clones, 87% being singletons. The material sequenced was peripheral blood, taken on day 0 of AZD1222 vaccination. All receptors derive from an adult in good health. The CDR3 runs from the conserved cysteine through the conserved F or W. Each record gives: J gene, V gene, clone size, D gene, CDR3 DNA, CDR3 protein. The D gene is left open where the match is weak. Some rows have no size entry. The others give once, few or many, or a class for an expanded clone.

>TRBJ2-1|TRBV3-1/TRBV3-2|-|-
TGTGCCAGCAGCCAACACCACAATGAGCAGTTCTTC
CASSQHHNEQFF
>TRBJ1-1|TRBV7-9|-|-
TGTGCCAGCAACCCATGGGGGGTGGGCACTGAAGCTTTCTTT
CASNPWGVGTEAFF
>TRBJ1-2|TRBV10-3|-|TRBD1
TGTGCCATCAGTGACCGCGACAGGGGGCATGGCTACACCTTC
CAISDRDRGHGYTF
>TRBJ2-7|TRBV18|-|-
TGTGCCAGCTCACCACCTCAGGGGCGCCGATCCTACGAGCAGTACTTC
CASSPPQGRRSYEQYF
>TRBJ2-1|TRBV5-4|-|-
TGTGCCAGCAGCTTACCCGAGGACCCCTACTTGGGTGAGCAGTTCTTC
CASSLPEDPYLGEQFF
>TRBJ1-1|TRBV5-1|-|-
TGCGCCAGCAGGTCACAGCCCATGAACACTGAAGCTTTCTTT
CASRSQPMNTEAFF
>TRBJ2-1|TRBV5-1|-|-
TGCGCCAGCAGCTTGGGAGGGGTAGCGCGAGTGAGCTCCTACAATGAGCAGTTCTTC
CASSLGGVARVSSYNEQFF
>TRBJ2-1|TRBV6-1|few|TRBD2
TGTGCCAGCAGTGAAGAGGTTGCGGGAGGGCCCAATGAGCAGTTCTTC
CASSEEVAGGPNEQFF
>TRBJ1-4|TRBV30|-|-
TGTGCCTGGAGTGTGAGGGTTCGTGAAAAACTGTTTTTT
CAWSVRVREKLFF
>TRBJ1-2|TRBV6-6|-|-
TGTGCCAGCAGTTTTGGGGCAGGGGATGGCTACACCTTC
CASSFGAGDGYTF
>TRBJ1-3|TRBV7-9|-|-
TGTGCCAGCAGCCGTCAGGGATCTGGAAACACCATATATTTT
CASSRQGSGNTIYF
>TRBJ1-5|TRBV19|few|TRBD1
TGTGCCAGTAAGGACAGGGAGGGTGGCAATCAGCCCCAGCATTTT
CASKDREGGNQPQHF
>TRBJ2-2|TRBV7-2|once|-
TGTGCCAGCAGCTTAGTGGGACTGAGCGACACCGGGGAGCTGTTTTTT
CASSLVGLSDTGELFF
>TRBJ2-1|TRBV4-2|-|-
TGTGCCAGCAGCCCTAGGGCTAGCGCAGACAATGAGCAGTTCTTC
CASSPRASADNEQFF
>TRBJ1-2|TRBV11-2|-|-
TGTGCCAGCCAAGGGCCCGGAGCTAACTATGGCTACACCTTC
CASQGPGANYGYTF
>TRBJ1-2|TRBV28|-|-
TGTGCCAGCAGTTCGCTGGGGGGCCGAATCTATGGCTACACCTTC
CASSSLGGRIYGYTF
>TRBJ2-1|TRBV5-5|-|-
TGTGCCAGCAGCTTGGGATTTTACAATGAGCAGTTCTTC
CASSLGFYNEQFF
>TRBJ2-2|TRBV6-1|once|TRBD1
TGTGCCAGCAGTGCGGGAAACAGGGGTCAAGCCGGGGAGCTGTTTTTT
CASSAGNRGQAGELFF
>TRBJ1-1|TRBV14|few|-
TGTGCCAGCACAGAGGTCGGCACCAGGATGAACACTGAAGCTTTCTTT
CASTEVGTRMNTEAFF
>TRBJ2-5|TRBV7-3|-|TRBD1
TGTGCCAGCAGCCCCTCCGTCGACAGGGGTGAAGAGACCCAGTACTTC
CASSPSVDRGEETQYF
>TRBJ2-2|TRBV21-1|-|-
TGTGCCAGCAGCAAAATTTGGGGTCACTACACCGGGGAGCTGTTTTTT
CASSKIWGHYTGELFF
>TRBJ2-2|TRBV5-4|-|TRBD2
TGTGCCAGCAGCTTGGGACTAGCGGGAGAATCGAACACCGGGGAGCTGTTTTTT
CASSLGLAGESNTGELFF
>TRBJ1-2|TRBV24-1|-|-
TGTGCCACCAGTGATTTGGGCCGACGGGAGGATGGCTACACCTTC
CATSDLGRREDGYTF
>TRBJ2-5|TRBV5-8|-|-
TGTGCCAGCAGCTTGGCGAAGGGCTACCAAGAGACCCAGTACTTC
CASSLAKGYQETQYF
>TRBJ1-2|TRBV6-5|-|-
TGTGCCAGCAGTCGACAGGTGCGGGGCTATGGCTACACCTTC
CASSRQVRGYGYTF
>TRBJ2-7|TRBV2|-|TRBD2
TGTGCCAGCAGTGGCTTAGGGAAAGCGGGAGGGCTCCCTATCGAGCAGTACTTC
CASSGLGKAGGLPIEQYF
>TRBJ2-3|TRBV24-1|-|-
TGTGCCACCAGTGATTATCGGGCCCGGAGCACAGATACGCAGTATTTT
CATSDYRARSTDTQYF
>TRBJ1-4|TRBV19|-|-
TGTGCCAGCCAGGGGATTACGAATGAAAAACTGTTTTTT
CASQGITNEKLFF
>TRBJ1-4|TRBV28|-|TRBD1
TGTGCCAGCACGGTGATCGCGGGGGGACAGGATGAAAAACTGTTTTTT
CASTVIAGGQDEKLFF
>TRBJ1-1|TRBV4-1|-|TRBD1
TGCGCCAGCAGCCGGTACCAGGGGGCTTTAACACCGGGCACTGAAGCTTTCTTT
CASSRYQGALTPGTEAFF
>TRBJ2-3|TRBV10-1|once|TRBD2
TGCGCCAGCAGTACCCATAGCGGGAGGTTCACAGATACGCAGTATTTT
CASSTHSGRFTDTQYF
>TRBJ1-6|TRBV7-8|-|TRBD1
TGTGCCAGCAGTTTCTTCGACAGGGGGCTTTCACCCCTCCACTTT
CASSFFDRGLSPLHF
>TRBJ1-1|TRBV14|-|-
TGTGCCAGCAGCCTGGGGAGGACTGAAGCTTTCTTT
CASSLGRTEAFF
>TRBJ1-5|TRBV15|-|-
TGTGCCACCAGCAGAGTCGGGAGAAGCAATCAGCCCCAGCATTTT
CATSRVGRSNQPQHF
>TRBJ2-7|TRBV4-1|-|-
TGCGCCAGCAGCCAAGTCCTGGGTGGCTCCTACGAGCAGTACTTC
CASSQVLGGSYEQYF
>TRBJ2-1|TRBV5-4|-|TRBD2
TGTGCCAGCAGGGGACTAGCGGGGAATGAGCAGTTCTTC
CASRGLAGNEQFF
>TRBJ2-1|TRBV7-3|few|-
TGTGCCAGCAGCCCAATAACCCCCAATGAGCAGTTCTTC
CASSPITPNEQFF
>TRBJ2-6|TRBV29-1|-|TRBD1
TGCAGCGTAGGACAGGACTCTGGGGCCAACGTCCTGACTTTC
CSVGQDSGANVLTF
>TRBJ2-7|TRBV3-1/TRBV3-2|-|-
TGTGCCAGCAGGGACAAGAGCTCCTACGAGCAGTACTTC
CASRDKSSYEQYF
>TRBJ1-1|TRBV6-5|-|-
TGTGCCAGCGAACGGGACCCTGGGTCTGAAGCTTTCTTT
CASERDPGSEAFF
>TRBJ2-1|TRBV19|-|TRBD1
TGTGCCAGTACTCCCTGGACAGGGGAATTCTCCTACAATGAGCAGTTCTTC
CASTPWTGEFSYNEQFF
>TRBJ1-3|TRBV9|-|-
TGTGCCAGCAGCGCCGAGGATGGGGGGGCGCGAGGAAACACCATATATTTT
CASSAEDGGARGNTIYF
>TRBJ2-7|TRBV5-6|once|TRBD1
TGTGCCAGCAGCTTGTTTGCCAGGGGGCAGTACGAGCAGTACTTC
CASSLFARGQYEQYF
>TRBJ2-7|TRBV15|-|-
TGTGCCACCAGCAGAGGGTTGGACGGTTACGAGCAGTACTTC
CATSRGLDGYEQYF
>TRBJ2-7|TRBV2|-|TRBD2
TGTGCCAGCAGATCACAGACTAGCGGGGGCTACGAGCAGTACTTC
CASRSQTSGGYEQYF
>TRBJ2-2|TRBV19|few|-
TGTGCCAGTAGTGACCGGGCCACCGGGGAGCTGTTTTTT
CASSDRATGELFF
>TRBJ1-6|TRBV30|-|-
TGTGCCTGGGGCGTGGGGGCTAATTCACCCCTCCACTTT
CAWGVGANSPLHF